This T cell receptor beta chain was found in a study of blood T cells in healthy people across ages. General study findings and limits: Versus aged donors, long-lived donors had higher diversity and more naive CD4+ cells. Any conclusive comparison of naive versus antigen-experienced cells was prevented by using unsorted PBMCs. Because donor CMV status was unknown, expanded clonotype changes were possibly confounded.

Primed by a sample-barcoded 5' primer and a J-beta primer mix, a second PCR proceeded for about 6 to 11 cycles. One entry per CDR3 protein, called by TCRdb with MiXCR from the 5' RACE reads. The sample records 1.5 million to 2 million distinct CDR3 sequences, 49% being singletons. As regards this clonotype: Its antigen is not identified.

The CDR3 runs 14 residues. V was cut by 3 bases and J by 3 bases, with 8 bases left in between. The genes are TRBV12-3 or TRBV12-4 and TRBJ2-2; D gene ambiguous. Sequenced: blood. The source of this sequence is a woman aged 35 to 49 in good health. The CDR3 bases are TGTGCCAGCAGTTTGGGCTTAGACACCGGGGAGCTGTTTTTT. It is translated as CASSLGLDTGELFF.